One sample yielded the 16 T cell receptor beta chains listed below, sequenced in a study of T-cell reconstitution after alpha-beta-depleted transplantation in children. The TCRbeta library incorporated unique molecular identifiers. From the PCR reads, TCRdb called clonotypes with MiXCR, one entry per CDR3 protein. This table holds about a million distinct CDR3 sequences, roughly 29% found once. The sample here was PBMCs, mostly from graft donor cells, taken 360 days after TCRalphabeta/CD19-depleted stem cell transplant. The receptors shown here come from a boy less than two years old who had a stem cell transplant for SCID, so the T cells may come from the graft donor.

This clonotype has only a few counts. The CDR3 reads CSTVVGPNEQFF. Here the CDR3 DNA reads TGCAGCACGGTCGTAGGGCCTAATGAGCAGTTCTTC. This chain connects TRBV29-1 to TRBJ2-1, with D unclear. V was pared by 8 bases and J by 7 bases, with 15 bases between. Germline-derived CDR1 and CDR2 are SQVTM and ANQGSEA. The CDR3 runs to 12 residues.

This clonotype was seen more than once but under ten times. This sequence joins TRBV12-3 or TRBV12-4 and TRBJ2-1; a weak D match, TRBD1 (5 bases). V was clipped by 6 bases and J by 4 bases, with 16 bases between them. This CDR3 spans 15 amino acids. As DNA, the CDR3 is TGTGCCAGCAGCCCTCCCAGGGAAATGTACAATGAGCAGTTCTTC. The encoded protein is CASSPPREMYNEQFF.

V gene TRBV29-1 combines with J gene TRBJ1-2; no clear D. CDR1 SQVTM and CDR2 ANQGSEA come from the germline V gene. This CDR3 contains 17 residues. Deletions cut 3 bases from V and 0 bases from J, with 20 bases between. CDR3 protein: CSVDPPEQALANYGYTF. CDR3 sequence (DNA): TGCAGCGTTGATCCCCCGGAGCAGGCGTTAGCTAACTATGGCTACACCTTC.

This clonotype was seen a few times. The chain is built from TRBV29-1 and TRBJ1-5; D is unclear. The CDR3 has 13 residues. CDR1 and CDR2 (germline): SQVTM, ANQGSEA. The V gene lost 7 bases and the J gene lost 5 bases, with 15 bases spanning the gap. In nucleotides, the CDR3 is TGCAGCGCCCAGTGGGGTCAGGATCAGCCCCAGCATTTT. Translated, it gives CSAQWGQDQPQHF.

This clonotype was seen a single time. The chain links TRBV7-9 to TRBJ2-7, with 7 nucleotides matching TRBD2. The CDR3 is 15 amino acids. Trimming took 5 bases from V and 3 from J; bases not matched to a gene: 10. Per the germline V gene, CDR1 is SEHNR and CDR2 is FQNEAQ (reference sequence). CDR3 amino acids: CASSPARDYVYEQYF. CDR3 DNA sequence: TGTGCCAGCAGCCCAGCCCGGGACTATGTCTACGAGCAGTACTTC. Using reference TRBV7-9 and TRBJ2-7 for the parts outside the CDR3, the full variable domain is DTGVSQNPRHKITKRGQNVTFRCDPISEHNRLYWYRQTLGQGPEFLTYFQNEAQLEKSRLLSDRFSAERPKGSFSTLEIQRTEQGDSAMYLCASSPARDYVYEQYFGPGTRLTVT.

The V and J genes are TRBV4-3 and TRBJ1-5; D is possibly TRBD1 (6 bases). The CDR3 length is 15 residues. CDR1 and CDR2 from the germline V gene are LGHNA and YSLEER. The V end was cut by 2 bases, the J end by 4 bases, with 12 bases between. The CDR3 loop is CASSQFRQGNQPQHF. The CDR3 DNA sequence: TGCGCCAGCAGCCAATTCAGGCAGGGGAATCAGCCCCAGCATTTT.

The chain couples TRBV6-2 or TRBV6-3 to TRBJ2-5; 12 bases are a match to TRBD2. The CDR3 is made up of 14 amino acids. The V segment lost 7 bases and the J segment 4 bases; nucleotides outside the gene matches: 4. CDR1 and CDR2 (germline): MNHEY, SVGEGT. For the CDR3, the DNA is TGTGCCAGCAAGACTAGCGGGGGAAGAGAGACCCAGTACTTC. Its translation: CASKTSGGRETQYF.

The chain employs TRBV6-1 and TRBJ2-4, with D perhaps matching TRBD2 (6 bases). The CDR3 extends over 14 amino acids. CDR1 is MNHNS, CDR2 SASEGT, per germline. V gave up 5 bases and J gave up 7 bases, with 15 bases separating them. The DNA for the CDR3 is TGTGCCAGCAGTCAGGCGGAGGGTTGGAACATTCAGTACTTC. As protein: CASSQAEGWNIQYF.

The chain has TRBV5-1 and TRBJ2-2; D remains ambiguous. This CDR3 contains 15 residues. The V gene lost 4 bases and the J gene lost 0 bases, with 10 bases spanning the gap. The germline gives CDR1 SGHRS, CDR2 YFSETQ. CDR3 in amino acids: CASSATQANTGELFF. In nucleotides, the CDR3 is TGCGCCAGCAGCGCGACACAAGCGAACACCGGGGAGCTGTTTTTT.

The chain has TRBV30 and TRBJ2-7; no firm D call. The length of the CDR3 is 15 residues. Germline V gene data show CDR1 as GTSNPN and CDR2 as SVGIG (reference sequence). Trimming cost V 0 bases and J 0 bases, with 12 bases left between them. CDR3 sequence (DNA): TGTGCCTGGAGTGTATTTTCACTGAGCTCCTACGAGCAGTACTTC. Amino acids: CAWSVFSLSSYEQYF.

This chain uses TRBV30 with TRBJ2-2; D is ambiguous. Germline lookup yields CDR1 GTSNPN and CDR2 SVGIG (reference sequence). This CDR3 contains 13 residues. Trimming removed 4 bases from V and 7 bases from J, with 13 bases in between. CDR3 DNA: TGTGCCTGGACCCCTCGCAGAGACGGGGAGCTGTTTTTT. Amino acids: CAWTPRRDGELFF.

This chain links TRBV20-1 with TRBJ1-1; perhaps TRBD1 as D (6 bases). V was pared by 6 bases and J by 3 bases, with 20 bases between. From germline, CDR1 is DFQATT and CDR2 SNEGSKA (reference sequence). The CDR3 covers 15 residues. This CDR3 is CSAPSHGGPDTEAFF. CDR3 nucleotide sequence: TGCAGTGCCCCGAGTCATGGGGGCCCGGACACTGAAGCTTTCTTT.

Many counts were recorded for this clonotype. The rearrangement uses TRBV10-3 and TRBJ2-7; no definite D call. This CDR3 has 12 residues. Germline V lookup: CDR1 ENHRY, CDR2 SYGVKD. V lost 1 base to trimming and J lost 2 bases, with 3 bases between them. Written as DNA, the CDR3 is TGTGCCATCAGTGAGTGGACCTACGAGCAGTACTTC. It is translated as CAISEWTYEQYF.

This clonotype was detected a few times. V is TRBV5-1 and J is TRBJ2-1, with 8 bases matching TRBD1. The CDR3 is 13 amino acids. The V gene end was trimmed by 3 bases and the J gene end by 10 bases; junction bases not matched to a gene: 6. Germline CDR1 and CDR2: SGHRS and YFSETQ. The CDR3 DNA follows: TGCGCCAGCAGCTATGACAGGGGTGAGGAGCAGTTCTTC. Its protein product is CASSYDRGEEQFF.

The genes are TRBV5-1 and TRBJ1-2; the D gene is possibly TRBD1 (5 bases). Germline CDR1 and CDR2: SGHRS and YFSETQ. The CDR3 is 15 residues long. Trimming shortened V by 4 bases and J by 4 bases, and 17 bases separated the two germline ends. CDR3 in amino acids: CASSTNRDPGYGYTF. The CDR3 bases are TGCGCCAGCAGCACTAACCGGGACCCCGGCTATGGCTACACCTTC.

CDR3 loop: CASSSRTGGPTYNEQFF. The CDR3 DNA is TGTGCCAGCAGTTCTAGGACAGGGGGTCCCACATACAATGAGCAGTTCTTC. The chain recombines TRBV12-3 or TRBV12-4 with TRBJ2-1; the match to TRBD1 covers 10 bases. Trimming took 4 bases from V and 4 from J; bases not matched to a gene: 10. The CDR3 length is 17 residues.